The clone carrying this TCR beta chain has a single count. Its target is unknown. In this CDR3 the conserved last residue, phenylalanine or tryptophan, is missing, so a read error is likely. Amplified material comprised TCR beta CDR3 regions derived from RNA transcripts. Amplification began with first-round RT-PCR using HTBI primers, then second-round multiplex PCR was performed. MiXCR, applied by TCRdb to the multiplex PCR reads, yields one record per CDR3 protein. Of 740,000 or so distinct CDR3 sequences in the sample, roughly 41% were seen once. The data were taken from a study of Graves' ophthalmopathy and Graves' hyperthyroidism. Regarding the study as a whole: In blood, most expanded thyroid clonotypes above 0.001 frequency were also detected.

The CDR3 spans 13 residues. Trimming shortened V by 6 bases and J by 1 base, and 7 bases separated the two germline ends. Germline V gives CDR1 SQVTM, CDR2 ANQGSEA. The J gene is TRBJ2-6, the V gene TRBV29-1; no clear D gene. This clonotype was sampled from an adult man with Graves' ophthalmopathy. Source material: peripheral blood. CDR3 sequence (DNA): TGCAGCGTCGACACGTCTGGGGCCAACGTCCTGACTCCA. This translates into CSVDTSGANVLTP.